This passage covers 29 T cell receptor beta chains from one sample sequenced in a study of T cells in Graves' hyperthyroidism and ophthalmopathy (dated by TCRdb to between 2018 and 2020). Receptor amplification or capture employed multiplex PCR. Sequencing instrument: Illumina HiSeq 2000. The TCR beta CDR3 regions were amplified from RNA transcripts. For the first round of RT-PCR on the TCR CDR3, the HTBI primer set was used together with the Qiagen OneStep RT-PCR kit. The raw public data were reprocessed by TCRdb itself: fastp quality trimming at Q25, MiXCR clonotype calling, in-frame beta chains only. Rows matching on CDR3 protein sequence are summarized as one entry with the most common DNA and genes. A total of more than 150,000 distinct CDR3 sequences appear in this sample, 15% to 20% of them only once. The ten biggest clones cover around 29% of the sample. Specimen: blood. These receptors were taken from a woman between 50 and 59 years old with Graves' hyperthyroidism.

The CDR3 spells CASSGLGTGGNQPQHF. The CDR3 DNA reads TGTGCCAGCAGCGGCTTAGGGACAGGGGGGAATCAGCCCCAGCATTTT. The chain couples TRBV28 to TRBJ1-5, with 11 bases fitting TRBD1. Germline CDR1 is MDHEN and CDR2 is SYDVKM. The CDR3 consists of 16 residues. The J segment lost 4 bases and the V segment lost 6 bases, leaving 8 bases of the junction unmatched.

In this sample, this clonotype turned up many times. The chain has TRBV15 and TRBJ2-7; TRBD1 might be the D (6 bases). The CDR3 sequence is 13 residues long. The germline V and J ends were trimmed by 8 bases and 2 bases, with 13 bases remaining between them. Germline CDR1 reads LNHNV; CDR2 reads YYDKDF (reference sequence). The CDR3 DNA sequence: TGTGCCACCGCAACAGGGAATACCTACGAGCAGTACTTC. Protein product: CATATGNTYEQYF.

This clonotype was counted many times. CDR3 protein: CASSDMTEGSNEKLFF. DNA for the CDR3: TGTGCCAGCAGTGACATGACAGAGGGATCTAATGAAAAACTGTTTTTT. This chain connects TRBV27 to TRBJ1-4; tentatively, D is TRBD1 (5 bases). V lost 5 bases and J lost 3, with 16 bases in between. Germline V lookup: CDR1 MNHEY, CDR2 SMNVEV (reference sequence). This CDR3 has 16 amino acids.

This clonotype was detected many times. This sequence joins TRBV28 and TRBJ2-5, with 8 bases matching TRBD2. Germline trimming cut 8 bases from V and 2 bases from J; bases unmatched to any gene: 7. This CDR3 contains 14 residues. The V gene's germline CDR1 is MDHEN and CDR2 SYDVKM. CDR3 sequence (DNA): TGTGCCAGCTACGAGCGGGGGTTTCAAGAGACCCAGTACTTC. The encoded protein is CASYERGFQETQYF.

This clonotype showed up just a few times. The chain employs TRBV4-3 and TRBJ1-1; a possible D gene is TRBD1 (6 bases). V lost 1 base to trimming and J lost 3 bases, with 12 bases between them. Germline assignment: CDR1 LGHNA and CDR2 YSLEER. The CDR3 extends over 15 amino acids. The CDR3 spells CASSQVGGAYTEAFF. The DNA of the CDR3 is TGCGCCAGCAGCCAAGTAGGGGGGGCATACACTGAAGCTTTCTTT.

This clonotype was counted many times. The rearrangement links TRBV2 to TRBJ2-1, with TRBD1 identical over 7 bases. The germline gives CDR1 SNHLY, CDR2 FYNNEI. The CDR3 runs 14 residues. With V trimmed by 7 bases and J by 1 base, 4 bases remained unmatched. CDR3 region: CASTWDSSYNEQFF. CDR3 DNA: TGTGCCAGCACGTGGGACAGTTCCTACAATGAGCAGTTCTTC.

This clonotype was seen ten or more times. V usage is TRBV12-3 or TRBV12-4 and J usage is TRBJ2-1, with D tentatively TRBD2 (7 bases). With 6 bases removed from V and 7 bases from J, the gap between germline ends came to 19 bases. The CDR3 consists of 15 residues. DNA for the CDR3: TGTGCCAGCAGCTACCTAGGGGGGGGGAAGAATGAGCAGTTCTTC. Its protein product is CASSYLGGGKNEQFF.

The V gene is TRBV30, the J gene TRBJ1-3, with D unclear. CDR3 length: 13 amino acids. V shed 5 bases and J shed 4 bases, with 12 bases lying between them. Germline V gene lookup returns CDR1 GTSNPN and CDR2 SVGIG (reference sequence). CDR3 nucleotides: TGTGCCTGGTGTGCCCCATCCGGAAACACCATATATTTT. It yields the protein CAWCAPSGNTIYF. The entire variable domain, with the rest obtained from reference TRBV30 and TRBJ1-3, is as follows: SQTIHQWPATLVQPVGSPLSLECTVEGTSNPNLYWYRQAAGRGLQLLFYSVGIGQISSEVPQNLSASRPQDRQFILSSKKLLLSDSGFYLCAWCAPSGNTIYFGEGSWLTVV.

This clonotype has ten or more counts. The rearrangement uses TRBV7-9 and TRBJ1-2, with 8 bases fitting TRBD1. Germline V gives CDR1 SEHNR, CDR2 FQNEAQ (reference sequence). V was pared by 3 bases and J by 4 bases, with 4 bases of the junction left unmatched. The CDR3 runs to 14 residues. The CDR3 spells CASSFQGALYGYTF. DNA of the CDR3: TGTGCCAGCAGCTTCCAGGGGGCCCTCTATGGCTACACCTTC.

Remarks on this clonotype: A much larger clone lies one base from this, so it may be a read error. The V call is TRBV29-1, the J call TRBJ2-6; 8 bases fit TRBD2. The CDR3 extends over 13 amino acids. CDR1 and CDR2 (germline): SQVTM, ANQGSEA. This chain's CDR3 is CSVASGGTNALTF. The CDR3, as DNA: TGCAGCGTTGCCTCGGGGGGGACCAACGCCCTGACTTTC. Full variable domain (missing parts from reference TRBV29-1 and TRBJ2-6): SAVISQKPSRDICQRGTSLTIQCQVDSQVTMMFWYRQQPGQSLTLIATANQGSEATYESGFVIDKFPISRPNLTFSTLTVSNMSPEDSSIYLCSVASGGTNALTFGAGSRLTVL.

This clonotype was seen at least ten times. The J gene is TRBJ2-3, the V gene TRBV19; no reliable D call. This CDR3 is built from 14 residues. Trimming cost V 9 bases and J 0 bases, with 13 bases left between them. Germline loops: CDR1 LNHDA, CDR2 SQIVND (reference sequence). Here the CDR3 DNA reads TGTGCCAGCAGTTCTGTACTCAGCACAGATACGCAGTATTTT. Amino acid sequence: CASSSVLSTDTQYF.

This clonotype was counted ten times or more. The rearrangement joins TRBV2 to TRBJ1-5, with 10 bases identical to TRBD1. Germline assignment: CDR1 SNHLY and CDR2 FYNNEI. The length of the CDR3 is 15 residues. With 7 bases clipped from V and 5 bases from J, the junction kept 8 bases outside the gene matches. CDR3 amino acids: CASMEGQGNYQPQHF. The CDR3 nucleotides read TGTGCCAGCATGGAGGGACAGGGGAATTATCAGCCCCAGCATTTT.

This clonotype was seen repeatedly, ten times or more. The rearrangement joins TRBV28 to TRBJ2-7, with D uncertain. V dropped 6 bases and J dropped 6 bases, with 12 bases sitting between them. This CDR3 is 12 amino acids long. The germline V gene has CDR1 MDHEN and CDR2 SYDVKM. In DNA, the CDR3 is TGTGCCAGCAGCGCGGTCTCTCTCGAGCAGTACTTC. Protein sequence: CASSAVSLEQYF.

This clonotype was seen many times. The V call is TRBV27, the J call TRBJ2-1, with 7 bases fitting TRBD1. Germline V lookup: CDR1 MNHEY, CDR2 SMNVEV (reference sequence). Unmatched junction bases numbered 3, after V lost 6 bases and J lost 7 bases. The CDR3 is 12 amino acids. The CDR3 DNA is TGTGCCAGCAGCAACAGGGGTAATGAGCAGTTCTTC. Translated: CASSNRGNEQFF.

Ten or more counts support this clonotype. J is TRBJ1-3 and V is TRBV7-9; tentatively, D is TRBD1 (6 bases). The germline V and J ends were trimmed by 5 bases and 11 bases, with 13 bases remaining between them. The CDR3 extends over 12 amino acids. CDR1 SEHNR and CDR2 FQNEAQ come from the germline V gene (reference sequence). The DNA of the CDR3 is TGTGCCAGCAGCCCAGGGGTTCTAGCCATATATTTT. It codes for CASSPGVLAIYF.

Ten or more counts support this clonotype. V and J are TRBV7-2 and TRBJ2-1; TRBD1 might be the D (7 bases). Germline CDR1 and CDR2: SGHTA and FQGNSA. The CDR3 runs 15 residues. The ends were cut back, 5 bases at V and 6 bases at J, with 17 bases in the middle. The CDR3 protein is CASSQHGTAGNEQFF. CDR3 coding DNA: TGTGCCAGCAGCCAACACGGGACAGCGGGCAATGAGCAGTTCTTC.

This clonotype was seen repeatedly, ten times or more. This rearrangement joins TRBV5-1 to TRBJ2-7, with D maybe TRBD1 (5 bases). V was cut by 0 bases and J by 4 bases, with 14 bases left in between. CDR1 and CDR2 (germline): SGHRS, YFSETQ. The CDR3 has 15 amino acids. In DNA, the CDR3 is TGCGCCAGCAGCTTGGAGTCAAGGGGCTTATACGAGCAGTACTTC. This gives the protein CASSLESRGLYEQYF.

This clonotype was counted at least ten times. V and J are TRBV5-1 and TRBJ2-7; 8 bases are a match to TRBD1. This CDR3 has 15 residues. J lost 0 bases, V lost 4 bases, and 6 bases had no gene match. Germline loops: CDR1 SGHRS, CDR2 YFSETQ. The CDR3 region has the DNA TGCGCCAGCAGCCGGGACAGGAGAAGCTCCTACGAGCAGTACTTC. Its protein product is CASSRDRRSSYEQYF.

This clonotype was seen repeatedly, ten times or more. DNA for the CDR3: TGTGCCAGCAGCTTAAAAGGGACTCTCGAGGGAGAGACCCAGTACTTC. This translates into CASSLKGTLEGETQYF. The chain employs TRBV7-3 and TRBJ2-5; D may be TRBD2 (6 bases). CDR1 is SGHTA, CDR2 FQGTGA, per germline. The CDR3 runs 16 residues. V lost 1 base, J lost 4 bases, and 16 bases lay in between.

This clonotype was counted a few times. This chain links TRBV18 with TRBJ1-2; TRBD1 agrees at 10 bases. Germline V lookup: CDR1 KGHSH, CDR2 LQKENI. Trimming at V came to 6 bases and at J to 2 bases, leaving 9 bases not matched to a gene. The CDR3 is 16 residues long. This chain's CDR3 is CASSRTGGNRNYGYTF. The CDR3 nucleotides are TGTGCCAGCTCGCGGACAGGGGGGAATCGAAACTATGGCTACACCTTC.

This clonotype was detected many times. A read error may produce the germline difference seen at one junction end. The rearrangement uses TRBV7-7 and TRBJ2-1; 8 nucleotides match TRBD1. CDR3 length: 13 amino acids. Germline-derived CDR1 and CDR2 are SSHAT and FNYEAQ (reference sequence). This CDR3 is CASSAGQGNEQFF. For the CDR3, the DNA is TGTGCTAGCAGCGCCGGACAGGGCAATGAGCAGTTCTTC.

This clonotype was counted many times. J is TRBJ1-1 and V is TRBV5-4; 8 positions agree with TRBD1. This CDR3 comprises 14 residues. CDR1 and CDR2 (germline): SGHNT, YYREEE (reference sequence). The CDR3, as DNA: TGTGTCCAAACGGCAGGGGGCCGACGAAGTGAAGCTTTCTTT. Encoded protein: CVQTAGGRRSEAFF.

This clonotype has more than one count but fewer than ten. The chain recombines TRBV5-8 with TRBJ1-4; TRBD1 might be the D (6 bases). CDR3 length: 18 residues. Germline CDR1 SGHTS, CDR2 YDEGEE. Between the trimmed V and J ends, which lost 2 bases and 8 bases, there was a span of 25 bases. The CDR3 DNA reads as TGTGCCAGCAGCTTTCCACAGGGATCGGCGAGGCTGGAGGAAAAACTGTTTTTT. It is translated as CASSFPQGSARLEEKLFF.

This clonotype has ten or more counts. The chain recombines TRBV20-1 with TRBJ2-1, with TRBD1 matching over 9 bases. Per the germline V gene, CDR1 is DFQATT and CDR2 is SNEGSKA (reference sequence). J lost 3 bases, V lost 7 bases, and 16 bases had no gene match. The CDR3 is made up of 17 amino acids. CDR3: CSVSPVPTGGFYNEQFF. DNA for the CDR3: TGCAGTGTATCGCCGGTCCCGACAGGGGGTTTCTACAATGAGCAGTTCTTC.

This clonotype was counted at least ten times. The V and J genes are TRBV6-2 or TRBV6-3 and TRBJ2-2, with D unresolved. Deletions cut 7 bases from V and 6 bases from J, with 12 bases between. There are 13 residues in the CDR3. Germline-derived CDR1 and CDR2 are MNHEY and SVGEGT. This chain's CDR3 is CASNEKDPGELFF. The CDR3 DNA is TGTGCCAGCAATGAAAAGGACCCCGGGGAGCTGTTTTTT.

This rearrangement joins TRBV5-4 to TRBJ2-1; 10 bases match TRBD2. Losses at the gene ends were 0 bases for V and 3 bases for J; bases not matched to a gene: 6. The germline V gene has CDR1 SGHNT and CDR2 YYREEE (reference sequence). This CDR3 has 17 amino acids. The CDR3, as DNA: TGTGCCAGCAGCTTGGGATCCGGGACTAGCGTCTACAATGAGCAGTTCTTC. Protein product: CASSLGSGTSVYNEQFF. The full variable domain, rest sourced from reference TRBV5-4 and TRBJ2-1, is ETGVTQSPTHLIKTRGQQVTLRCSSQSGHNTVSWYQQALGQGPQFIFQYYREEENGRGNFPPRFSGLQFPNYSSELNVNALELDDSALYLCASSLGSGTSVYNEQFFGPGTRLTVL.

The rearrangement uses TRBV2 and TRBJ1-1; a weak D match, TRBD1 (6 bases). Per germline, CDR1 SNHLY and CDR2 FYNNEI. The CDR3 spans 14 residues. V was trimmed by 3 bases and J by 10 bases, leaving 18 bases between them. In DNA form, the CDR3 reads TGTGCCAGCAGTGAGAGGACAGAATTGAAAGGAGCTTTCTTT. Its translation is CASSERTELKGAFF.

The chain recombines TRBV19 with TRBJ2-5, with 9 bases identical to TRBD2. Germline CDR1 is LNHDA and CDR2 is SQIVND (reference sequence). The CDR3 extends over 15 amino acids. V shed 9 bases, J shed 1 base, and the junction held 9 bases outside the gene matches. CDR3 sequence: CASAALAGSQETQYF. As DNA, the CDR3 is TGTGCCAGCGCCGCCCTAGCGGGGAGCCAAGAGACCCAGTACTTC.

This sequence joins TRBV20-1 and TRBJ2-2; D is tentatively TRBD1 or TRBD2 (5 bases each). CDR3 length equals 16 residues. Trimming removed 0 bases from V and 3 bases from J, with 14 bases in between. Germline loops: CDR1 DFQATT, CDR2 SNEGSKA (reference sequence). DNA for the CDR3: TGCAGTGCTAGAGATGTAAGGGGACGATACACCGGGGAGCTGTTTTTT. Its protein product is CSARDVRGRYTGELFF.